This TCR beta chain was identified during a study of cytomegalovirus exposure and HLA in healthy donors. The ends lost 3 bases at V and 7 bases at J; junction bases unmatched: 4. Germline lookup yields CDR1 SNHLY and CDR2 FYNNEI. The CDR3 runs to 15 residues. The PCR employed 60 Vbeta primers together with 13 Jbeta primers. The assay was immunoSEQ multiplex PCR, and TCRdb's table has in-frame clones only and misses some. The repertoire consists of some 96,000 clones, with 64% occurring once and the leading ten covering more than 2.5%. This clone was seen just once. Its antigen is still unknown. The donors, nominally healthy at sampling, likely had unrecorded immune exposures. Whole-study findings and limits: Analyzed later, most CMV-associated TCR beta chains appeared HLA-restricted. In a later analysis, TCR beta V- and J-gene trimming was associated with a missense DCLRE1C variant. Of the V segments, some could not be distinguished, including TRBV6-2 and TRBV6-3, and were excluded.

This sequence originates from a man in his fifties or sixties in good health and CMV-seronegative. The chain has TRBV2 and TRBJ2-3; 13 nucleotides line up with TRBD2. The sequencing input was PBMCs. CDR3 region: CASSDWTSGSYTQYF. CDR3 DNA sequence: TGTGCCAGCAGTGATTGGACTAGCGGGAGCTATACGCAGTATTTT.